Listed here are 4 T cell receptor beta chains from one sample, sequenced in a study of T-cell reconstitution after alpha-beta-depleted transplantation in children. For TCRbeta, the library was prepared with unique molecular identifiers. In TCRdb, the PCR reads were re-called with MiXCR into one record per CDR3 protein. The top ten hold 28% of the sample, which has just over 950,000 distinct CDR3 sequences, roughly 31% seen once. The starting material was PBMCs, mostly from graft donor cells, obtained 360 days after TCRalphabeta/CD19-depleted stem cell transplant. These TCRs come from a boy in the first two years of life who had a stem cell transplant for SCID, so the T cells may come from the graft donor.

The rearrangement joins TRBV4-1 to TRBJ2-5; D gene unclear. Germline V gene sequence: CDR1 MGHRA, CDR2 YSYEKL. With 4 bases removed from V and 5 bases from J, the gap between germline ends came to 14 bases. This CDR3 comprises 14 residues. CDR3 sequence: CASSRKVDGETQYF. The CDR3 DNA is TGCGCCAGCAGCCGCAAAGTGGACGGGGAGACCCAGTACTTC.

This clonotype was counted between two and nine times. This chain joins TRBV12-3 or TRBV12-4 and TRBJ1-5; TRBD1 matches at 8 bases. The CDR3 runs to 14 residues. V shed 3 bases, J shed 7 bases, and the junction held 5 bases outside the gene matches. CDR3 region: CASSFDRGFQPQHF. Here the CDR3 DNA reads TGTGCCAGCAGTTTTGACAGGGGCTTCCAGCCCCAGCATTTT.

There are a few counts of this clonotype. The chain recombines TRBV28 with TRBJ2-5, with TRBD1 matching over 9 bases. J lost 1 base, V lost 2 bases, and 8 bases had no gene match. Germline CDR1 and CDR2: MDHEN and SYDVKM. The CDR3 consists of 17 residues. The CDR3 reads CASSLPPGQGFQETQYF. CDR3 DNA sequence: TGTGCCAGCAGTTTACCTCCGGGACAGGGTTTCCAAGAGACCCAGTACTTC.

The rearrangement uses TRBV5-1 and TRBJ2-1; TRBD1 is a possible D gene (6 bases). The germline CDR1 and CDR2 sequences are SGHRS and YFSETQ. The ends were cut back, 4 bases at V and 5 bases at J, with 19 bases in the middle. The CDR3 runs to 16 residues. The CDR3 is CASSLNQGTDHNEQFF. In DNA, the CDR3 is TGCGCCAGCAGCCTGAACCAGGGGACCGACCACAATGAGCAGTTCTTC.